This T cell receptor beta chain was retrieved from a study of long-term antiretroviral therapy in people with HIV. Overall study findings and caveats: Control repertoires displayed wider CDR3 length ranges than the HIV repertoires.

The libraries were made with immunoSEQ v3.0 at survey level. TCRdb's table, derived via immunoSEQ multiplex PCR, lists solely in-frame clones and lacks some. This sample has nearly 30,000 clones; 70% to 90% occur once, and the top ten carry approximately 8%. In its sample, this clone was seen once. Its antigen remains unknown. The clonotype comes from a man aged 50 or older with HIV. The material sequenced was unsorted PBMCs, taken 3.2 years before starting antiretroviral therapy.

The DNA of the CDR3 is TGTGCCAGCAGCTTAGGCCTTATCAATGAGCAGTTCTTC. Translated: CASSLGLINEQFF. J is TRBJ2-1 and V is TRBV11-3; no definite D call. The CDR3 is 13 amino acids. V was trimmed by 1 base and J by 6 bases, leaving 7 bases between them. Germline CDR1 and CDR2: SGHNT and YENEEA.